What follows are 22 T cell receptor beta chains derived from one specimen sequenced in a study of metastatic and nonmetastatic thyroid tumors. Through MiXCR, TCRdb re-clonotyped the PCR reads. The sample lists about 92,000 clones, more than 13% seen once, with roughly 4% in the top ten. Every patient was untreated before thyroid surgery. The sequenced material came from blood. The receptor set was obtained from a female donor with papillary thyroid cancer or a benign thyroid nodule (not recorded which). Some clones in this sample may be carry-over from other donors' samples.

The chain links TRBV5-5 to TRBJ2-7, with no clear D. Germline V gives CDR1 SGHKS, CDR2 YYEKEE (reference sequence). This CDR3 has 14 amino acids. The V gene lost 5 bases and the J gene lost 2 bases, with 14 bases spanning the gap. The CDR3: CASRKPAPPYEQYF. CDR3 DNA: TGTGCCAGCAGAAAGCCAGCCCCCCCCTACGAGCAGTACTTC.

Regarding this clone: With a much larger clone just one base away, this may be a read error. The same CDR3 can be traced to other DNA sequences in this sample. The CDR3 is CASSLGREKLFF. CDR3 nucleotides: TGCGCCAGCAGCCTAGGACGGGAAAAACTGTTTTTT. V and J are TRBV3-1 and TRBJ1-4; D remains unclear. The CDR3 has 12 residues. The germline V gene encodes CDR1 LGHDT and CDR2 YNNKEL (reference sequence). The full variable domain, rest sourced from reference TRBV3-1 and TRBJ1-4, is DTAVSQTPKYLVTQMGNDKSIKCEQNLGHDTMYWYKQDSKKFLKIMFSYNNKELIINETVPNRFSPKSPDKAHLNLHINSLELGDSAVYFCASSLGREKLFFGSGTQLSVL.

This clone was recorded at least ten times. This chain uses TRBV27 with TRBJ2-1; D uncertain. Trimming took 6 bases from V and 6 from J, leaving 9 bases between them. Germline CDR1 reads MNHEY; CDR2 reads SMNVEV (reference sequence). The CDR3 loop spans 12 amino acids. The CDR3 coding sequence is TGTGCCAGCAGCCAAGCCCCCAATGAGCAGTTCTTC. Its protein product is CASSQAPNEQFF.

This clone was seen ten or more times. The rearrangement joins TRBV20-1 to TRBJ2-7, with 9 bases aligning to TRBD1. Germline lookup yields CDR1 DFQATT and CDR2 SNEGSKA (reference sequence). The J segment lost 4 bases and the V segment lost 4 bases, leaving 11 bases of the junction unmatched. The CDR3 contains 15 residues. As DNA, the CDR3 is TGCAGTGCTAACGGTGAGGGACAGGGTCGGTACGAGCAGTACTTC. Residues: CSANGEGQGRYEQYF.

This clone was detected ten times or more. A much bigger clone sits one base away, suggesting this may be a read error. Other DNA sequences in this specimen translate into the identical CDR3. The V gene is TRBV2, the J gene TRBJ2-7, with D possibly matching TRBD1 (5 bases). The germline V gene has CDR1 SNHLY and CDR2 FYNNEI. CDR3 size: 12 residues. The CDR3 is CASSEQVYEQYF. The CDR3 DNA sequence: TGCGCCAGCAGTGAACAGGTCTACGAGCAGTACTTC. The full variable domain, rest sourced from reference TRBV2 and TRBJ2-7, is EPEVTQTPSHQVTQMGQEVILRCVPISNHLYFYWYRQILGQKVEFLVSFYNNEISEKSEIFDDQFSVERPDGSNFTLKIRSTKLEDSAMYFCASSEQVYEQYFGPGTRLTVT.

There are a few counts of this clone. V and J are TRBV20-1 and TRBJ2-3; 7 bases map to TRBD1. Germline V gene lookup returns CDR1 DFQATT and CDR2 SNEGSKA (reference sequence). The CDR3 sequence is 13 residues long. CDR3 residues: CTGKTGTTDTQYF. CDR3 in DNA: TGCACTGGGAAGACAGGGACCACAGATACGCAGTATTTT.

In its sample, this clone was seen many times. The rearrangement links TRBV24-1 to TRBJ2-3; 9 bases match TRBD1. The CDR3 totals 19 residues. The germline gives CDR1 KGHDR, CDR2 SFDVKD. Losses at the gene ends were 3 bases for V and 0 bases for J; bases not matched to a gene: 12. The CDR3 protein is CATSDPARQGGPSTDTQYF. The CDR3 nucleotides read TGTGCCACCAGTGATCCGGCCCGACAGGGGGGACCTAGCACAGATACGCAGTATTTT.

The rearrangement joins TRBV9 to TRBJ2-7; the D gene is possibly TRBD2 (6 bases). V lost 0 bases and J 6 bases, leaving 16 bases between the germline ends. The CDR3 loop spans 15 amino acids. The V gene's germline CDR1 is SGDLS and CDR2 YYNGEE. The CDR3 reads CASSVDGGSGAEQYF. The CDR3 region has the DNA TGTGCCAGCAGCGTAGACGGGGGATCTGGCGCCGAGCAGTACTTC.

This clone was picked up a small number of times. The V and J genes are TRBV7-2 and TRBJ2-7, with D possibly TRBD2 on 6 matching bases. With 5 bases removed from V and 6 bases from J, the gap between germline ends came to 23 bases. The CDR3 contains 16 residues. Germline CDR1 reads SGHTA; CDR2 reads FQGNSA. CDR3 nucleotide sequence: TGTGCCAGCAGCCCTAGCGACTACCTAAAAGGGCCCGAGCAGTACTTC. This translates into CASSPSDYLKGPEQYF.

By share, this clone counts as medium-sized. V and J are TRBV6-2 or TRBV6-3 and TRBJ2-7; D is possibly TRBD1 (5 bases). The germline V gene encodes CDR1 MNHEY and CDR2 SVGEGT. CDR3 size: 14 residues. The V end was cut by 2 bases, the J end by 3 bases, with 11 bases between. For the CDR3, the DNA is TGTGCCAGCAGTTACGCGGCAGGGCGCTACGAGCAGTACTTC. It translates to CASSYAAGRYEQYF.

This clone showed up many times. This chain joins TRBV30 and TRBJ1-5; 7 nucleotides match TRBD1. The CDR3 extends over 14 amino acids. Germline trimming cut 3 bases from V and 3 bases from J; bases unmatched to any gene: 5. Germline V gives CDR1 GTSNPN, CDR2 SVGIG (reference sequence). The CDR3 DNA reads as TGTGCCTGGAGGGGGGACAGCCCCAATCAGCCCCAGCATTTT. This sequence encodes CAWRGDSPNQPQHF.

The chain is built from TRBV28 and TRBJ1-1; no clear D. The V and J ends lost 3 bases and 2 bases respectively, with 13 bases between them. Germline CDR1 is MDHEN and CDR2 is SYDVKM. There are 15 residues in the CDR3. CDR3 DNA: TGTGCCAGCAGTTTGGTACAGTGTGGTAACACTGAAGCTTTCTTT. Its translation is CASSLVQCGNTEAFF.

Notes on this clone: A much larger clone lies a single base off, so this may be a read error. The V call is TRBV19, the J call TRBJ2-3; D unclear. In germline, CDR1 is LNHDA, CDR2 SQIVND (reference sequence). The length of the CDR3 is 16 residues. V was pared by 4 bases and J by 6 bases, with 20 bases between. The chain's CDR3 is CASSTQAAVPTDTQYF. CDR3 sequence (DNA): TGTGCCAGTAGTACCCAGGCCGCGGTCCCCACGGATACGCAGTATTTT.

This clone was seen ten or more times. CDR3 nucleotide sequence: TGTGCCAGTAGTGGGATAAGGACAGGAACCTACGAGCAGTACTTC. The encoded protein is CASSGIRTGTYEQYF. The chain uses TRBV19 and TRBJ2-7, with 7 bases matching TRBD1. There are 15 residues in the CDR3. Germline V gene sequence: CDR1 LNHDA, CDR2 SQIVND (reference sequence). J lost 2 bases, V lost 5 bases, and 9 bases had no gene match.

Worth noting for this clone: At one of its ends the junction is not consistent with the germline gene, which may arise from a read error. The rearrangement joins TRBV11-1 to TRBJ2-5, with TRBD1 matching over 9 bases. The CDR3 covers 19 residues. Germline V gene data show CDR1 as SGHAT and CDR2 as FQDESV (reference sequence). The CDR3 sequence is CASRSRDRASEGYQETKYF. As DNA, the CDR3 is TGTGCCAGCAGAAGCCGGGACAGGGCATCAGAGGGGTACCAAGAGACCAAGTACTTC. The full variable domain, its missing parts supplied by reference TRBV11-1 and TRBJ2-5, is EAEVAQSPRYKITEKSQAVAFWCDPISGHATLYWYRQILGQGPELLVQFQDESVVDDSQLPKDRFSAERLKGVDSTLKIQPAELGDSAMYLCASRSRDRASEGYQETKYFGPGTRLLVL.

At least ten counts were recorded for this clone. The chain combines TRBV10-3 with TRBJ2-3; 14 bases are a match to TRBD2. The length of the CDR3 is 17 residues. The V segment lost 6 bases and the J segment 0 bases; nucleotides outside the gene matches: 5. The germline V gene encodes CDR1 ENHRY and CDR2 SYGVKD. The CDR3 DNA is TGTGCCATCAGCCAGACTAGCGGGGGGGCCAGCACAGATACGCAGTATTTT. Residues: CAISQTSGGASTDTQYF.

There are a few counts of this clone. The junction differs from germline at one of its ends, possibly a read error. The chain has TRBV6-5 and TRBJ2-3; D is undetermined. This CDR3 region has 16 residues. CDR1 and CDR2 from the germline V gene are MNHEY and SVGAGI. The CDR3 is CASSYSDRVGKDTKYF. The CDR3 DNA reads as TGTGCCAGCAGTTACTCCGACCGGGTAGGCAAAGATACGAAGTATTTT.

This clone was picked up many times. This chain uses TRBV20-1 with TRBJ2-7; 9 bases fit TRBD2. Germline V gene sequence: CDR1 DFQATT, CDR2 SNEGSKA (reference sequence). The CDR3 spans 14 residues. V lost 3 bases to trimming and J lost 3 bases; unmatched junction nucleotides: 6. The CDR3 nucleotides read TGCAGTGCTAGCCCAGCGGGGGGCAACTACGAGCAGTACTTC. Protein sequence: CSASPAGGNYEQYF.

The table lists this clone with many counts. V usage is TRBV2 and J usage is TRBJ2-7; D is unclear. Germline loops: CDR1 SNHLY, CDR2 FYNNEI. This CDR3 has 14 amino acids. Trimming removed 3 bases at V and 1 base at J, with 10 bases between. This chain's CDR3 is CASSEFGFSYEQYF. DNA of the CDR3: TGTGCCAGCAGTGAGTTTGGGTTTTCCTACGAGCAGTACTTC.

This clone was recorded many times. The chain links TRBV7-2 to TRBJ2-1, with 7 bases fitting TRBD1. Looked up from germline, CDR1 is SGHTA and CDR2 is FQGNSA. The CDR3 loop spans 13 amino acids. With 3 bases clipped from V and 6 bases from J, the junction kept 2 bases outside the gene matches. The CDR3 DNA reads TGTGCCAGCAGCTTTTCAGGGGGCAATGAGCAGTTCTTC. Translated: CASSFSGGNEQFF.

The chain couples TRBV29-1 to TRBJ2-3; 14 nucleotides line up with TRBD2. Germline V lookup: CDR1 SQVTM, CDR2 ANQGSEA. After removal of 4 bases from V and 2 bases from J, the junction contained 8 bases not matched to a gene. The CDR3 sequence is 17 residues long. CDR3 sequence: CSVARLAGGQNTDTQYF. CDR3 nucleotide sequence: TGCAGCGTTGCCCGACTAGCGGGGGGGCAAAACACAGATACGCAGTATTTT.

This clone appeared many times. The CDR3 spells CASSQEGVVGTLGANVLTF. The CDR3 bases are TGTGCCAGCAGTCAAGAGGGGGTGGTGGGAACCCTGGGGGCCAACGTCCTGACTTTC. The chain employs TRBV28 and TRBJ2-6, with a weak D call TRBD1 (6 bases). In germline, CDR1 is MDHEN, CDR2 SYDVKM. Trimming cost V 5 bases and J 4 bases, with 24 bases left between them. The CDR3 spans 19 residues.